The 30 T cell receptor beta chains in this list originate from one sample, sequenced in a study of T cells in Graves' hyperthyroidism and ophthalmopathy. RNA transcripts provided the source from which TCR beta CDR3 regions were amplified. HTBI primers were the set used in a first-round RT-PCR of the TCR CDR3. TCRdb reprocessed the multiplex PCR reads via MiXCR and lists one record per CDR3 protein. The sample has approximately 370,000 distinct CDR3 sequences; 17% are singletons. The sample consisted of blood. These receptors came from a woman in her thirties with Graves' hyperthyroidism that later progressed to Graves' ophthalmopathy.

This chain connects TRBV5-6 to TRBJ1-4; a possible D gene is TRBD1 (5 bases). V was pared by 10 bases and J by 3 bases, with 19 bases between. This CDR3 is built from 15 residues. Germline V gives CDR1 SGHDT, CDR2 YYEEEE. CDR3 in amino acids: CAWSVMGTANEKLFF. The CDR3 nucleotides read TGTGCCTGGAGTGTAATGGGGACGGCTAATGAAAAACTGTTTTTT.

There are many counts of this clonotype. The chain combines TRBV2 with TRBJ2-1, with no clear D. In germline, CDR1 is SNHLY, CDR2 FYNNEI. The V end lost 9 bases, the J end lost 4 bases, and 10 bases lay between the germline ends. This CDR3 has 12 amino acids. DNA for the CDR3: TGTGCCAGTGGTCCCAGGTACAATGAGCAGTTCTTC. It is translated as CASGPRYNEQFF.

This clonotype has ten or more counts. The chain is built from TRBV10-3 and TRBJ1-2, with D unclear. Trimming left V 6 bases short and J 2 bases short, with 19 bases between. The CDR3 extends over 16 amino acids. Germline loops: CDR1 ENHRY, CDR2 SYGVKD. The CDR3 DNA sequence: TGTGCCATCAGATCCACCTCTAGTCAAATAAACTATGGCTACACCTTC. Translating gives CAIRSTSSQINYGYTF.

This clonotype appeared many times. J is TRBJ1-5 and V is TRBV6-1; D might be TRBD1 (5 bases). V was pared by 5 bases and J by 0 bases, with 17 bases between. Germline V gene lookup returns CDR1 MNHNS and CDR2 SASEGT. CDR3 length equals 17 residues. The CDR3 DNA is TGTGCCAGCAGTAAACTTCTGACAGTTTATAGCAATCAGCCCCAGCATTTT. Residues: CASSKLLTVYSNQPQHF.

This clonotype was seen ten or more times. V gene TRBV12-3 or TRBV12-4 combines with J gene TRBJ1-2, with 7 nucleotides matching TRBD1. This CDR3 has 11 residues. With V trimmed by 6 bases and J by 6 bases, 1 base remained unmatched. This CDR3 is CASSQGDGYTF. CDR3 coding DNA: TGTGCCAGCAGCCAGGGGGATGGCTACACCTTC.

Ten or more counts support this clonotype. The rearrangement joins TRBV10-3 to TRBJ1-3; possibly TRBD1 for D (6 bases). V lost 6 bases, J lost 2 bases, and 11 bases lay in between. From germline, CDR1 is ENHRY and CDR2 SYGVKD. The CDR3 is 14 amino acids. The DNA of the CDR3 is TGTGCCATCAGACCACAGGGTGCTGGAAACACCATATATTTT. This encodes CAIRPQGAGNTIYF.

This clonotype showed up many times. The rearrangement joins TRBV18 to TRBJ1-1; TRBD1 matches 8 bases. The CDR3 is 15 amino acids. V trimming: 2 bases; J trimming: 4 bases; junction bases outside the gene matches: 6. CDR1 KGHSH and CDR2 LQKENI come from the germline V gene. The CDR3 sequence is CASSPATGARTEAFF. CDR3 coding DNA: TGTGCCAGCTCACCAGCGACAGGGGCGCGCACTGAAGCTTTCTTT. The full variable domain, rest sourced from reference TRBV18 and TRBJ1-1, is NAGVMQNPRHLVRRRGQEARLRCSPMKGHSHVYWYRQLPEEGLKFMVYLQKENIIDESGMPKERFSAEFPKEGPSILRIQQVVRGDSAAYFCASSPATGARTEAFFGQGTRLTVV.

This clonotype has at least ten counts. This chain connects TRBV6-1 to TRBJ1-3; D is ambiguous. Trimming left V 5 bases short and J 2 bases short, with 10 bases between. The CDR3 has 14 residues. In germline, CDR1 is MNHNS, CDR2 SASEGT. The CDR3 region has the DNA TGTGCCAGCAGTAGAGCCGAAACTGGAAACACCATATATTTT. Translating gives CASSRAETGNTIYF.

The table lists this clonotype with many counts. The V call is TRBV11-2, the J call TRBJ2-2; tentative D call: TRBD2 (6 bases). With 3 bases removed from V and 6 bases from J, the gap between germline ends came to 11 bases. CDR1 SGHAT and CDR2 FQNNGV come from the germline V gene. The CDR3 contains 14 residues. The CDR3 reads CASSFSREAGELFF. Written as DNA, the CDR3 is TGTGCCAGCAGCTTTAGCAGGGAGGCCGGGGAGCTGTTTTTT.

Only a few counts were recorded for this clonotype. This rearrangement joins TRBV10-1 to TRBJ1-2; D not resolved. CDR1 and CDR2 (germline): WNHNN, SYGVQD (reference sequence). CDR3 size: 14 residues. V was trimmed by 0 bases and J by 4 bases, leaving 9 bases between them. CDR3 DNA: TGCGCCAGCAGTGAGTCGAGGGAGGGCTATGGCTACACCTTC. This codes for CASSESREGYGYTF.

This clonotype has at least ten counts. The rearrangement links TRBV12-3 or TRBV12-4 to TRBJ2-1; 8 bases line up with TRBD2. Trimming removed 3 bases from V and 6 bases from J; junction bases left unmatched: 4. The CDR3 runs to 14 residues. The chain's CDR3 is CASSLSSGPNEQFF. CDR3 sequence (DNA): TGTGCCAGCAGTTTGTCTAGCGGGCCCAATGAGCAGTTCTTC.

In this sample, this clonotype turned up many times. The chain carries TRBV5-1 and TRBJ1-2; D perhaps matches TRBD1 (5 bases). Germline loops: CDR1 SGHRS, CDR2 YFSETQ. The CDR3 sequence is 14 residues long. Trimming took 5 bases from V and 3 from J, leaving 14 bases between them. CDR3 loop: CASSRGGDHYGYTF. CDR3 DNA: TGCGCCAGCAGTCGAGGAGGGGACCACTATGGCTACACCTTC.

A note on this clonotype: A junction end diverges from the germline sequence, so it may reflect a read error. This chain uses TRBV6-1 with TRBJ2-5; 9 nucleotides match TRBD2. Per germline, CDR1 MNHNS and CDR2 SASEGT. The CDR3 is 18 amino acids. The CDR3 protein is CASSEVWGGGANQETQYF. The CDR3 DNA is TGTGCCAGCAGTGAAGTATGGGGCGGGGGGGCTAACCAGGAGACCCAGTACTTC.

CDR3 amino acids: CASSQDPSMTSYNEQFF. For the CDR3, the DNA is TGCGCCAGCAGCCAAGATCCTAGTATGACTAGCTACAATGAGCAGTTCTTC. V gene TRBV4-3 combines with J gene TRBJ2-1, with a possible D match to TRBD2 (6 bases). This CDR3 comprises 17 residues. Germline CDR1 and CDR2: LGHNA and YSLEER. Trimming removed 0 bases at V and 3 bases at J, with 15 bases between.

This clonotype was counted a few times. The rearrangement uses TRBV14 and TRBJ1-1, with D unresolved. Trimming left V 2 bases short and J 4 bases short, with 11 bases between. Germline CDR1 is SGHDN and CDR2 is FVKESK. The CDR3 length is 14 residues. CDR3 amino acids: CASSQWRESTEAFF. The CDR3 coding sequence is TGTGCCAGCAGCCAATGGCGGGAATCCACTGAAGCTTTCTTT.

The chain links TRBV5-5 to TRBJ1-1; D is undetermined. Trimming took off 3 bases at V and 0 bases at J, with 9 bases between the two ends. Germline V lookup: CDR1 SGHKS, CDR2 YYEKEE (reference sequence). The CDR3 sequence is 14 residues long. In nucleotides, the CDR3 is TGTGCCAGCAGCTCGAACCTTATGAACACTGAAGCTTTCTTT. Translating it yields CASSSNLMNTEAFF.

This clonotype was seen repeatedly, ten times or more. The genes are TRBV20-1 and TRBJ2-1; D is undetermined. The ends were cut back, 3 bases at V and 0 bases at J, with 12 bases in the middle. CDR3 size: 15 residues. The V gene's germline CDR1 is DFQATT and CDR2 SNEGSKA (reference sequence). CDR3 nucleotide sequence: TGCAGTGCTAGGAAACAACAAAGCTCCTACAATGAGCAGTTCTTC. Encoded protein: CSARKQQSSYNEQFF.

The rearrangement uses TRBV3-1 and TRBJ2-7, with 9 bases matching TRBD1. The CDR3 contains 16 residues. CDR1 LGHDT and CDR2 YNNKEL come from the germline V gene (reference sequence). Losses at the gene ends were 2 bases for V and 1 base for J; bases not matched to a gene: 6. This CDR3 is CASSQKGQGRSYEQYF. CDR3 nucleotide sequence: TGTGCCAGCAGCCAAAAAGGACAGGGGAGATCCTACGAGCAGTACTTC.

This clonotype was observed a handful of times. This sequence joins TRBV6-1 and TRBJ2-1, with D perhaps TRBD1 or TRBD2 (7 bases each). This CDR3 contains 15 residues. Trimming stripped 3 bases from V and 6 bases from J, with 15 bases between. Germline V lookup: CDR1 MNHNS, CDR2 SASEGT. The CDR3 sequence: CASSDRGGLGNEQFF. The CDR3 region has the DNA TGTGCCAGCAGTGACAGGGGGGGATTGGGCAATGAGCAGTTCTTC.

This clonotype was observed many times. The chain employs TRBV7-9 and TRBJ1-3; D uncertain. V was cut by 0 bases and J by 1 base, with 10 bases left in between. CDR1 and CDR2 from the germline V gene are SEHNR and FQNEAQ (reference sequence). There are 16 residues in the CDR3. This CDR3 is CASSLALGISGNTIYF. The DNA of the CDR3 is TGTGCCAGCAGCTTAGCGCTGGGGATATCTGGAAACACCATATATTTT.

This clonotype was recorded at least ten times. The chain employs TRBV18 and TRBJ2-1, with a weak D call TRBD1 (5 bases). This CDR3 has 17 residues. CDR1 is KGHSH, CDR2 LQKENI, per germline. V lost 4 bases to trimming and J lost 7 bases, with 23 bases between them. CDR3 sequence reads: CASSQPAPAGLRNEQFF. The CDR3 DNA is TGTGCCAGCTCACAACCGGCTCCGGCAGGGCTGCGGAATGAGCAGTTCTTC.

This clonotype was seen ten or more times. The chain joins TRBV28 to TRBJ2-2, with 10 bases that match TRBD2. With V trimmed by 6 bases and J by 6 bases, 10 bases remained unmatched. Germline CDR1 and CDR2: MDHEN and SYDVKM. The CDR3 has 16 amino acids. The CDR3 spells CASSQITSGEAGELFF. The DNA of the CDR3 is TGTGCCAGCAGCCAGATTACTAGCGGGGAGGCCGGGGAGCTGTTTTTT.

This clonotype occurred many times. The chain couples TRBV27 to TRBJ1-1, with D possibly TRBD1 on 6 matching bases. This CDR3 contains 17 residues. Trimming took 5 bases from V and 0 from J, leaving 19 bases between them. Germline CDR1 MNHEY, CDR2 SMNVEV (reference sequence). CDR3 DNA: TGTGCCAGCAGTGGGCTCATGTACGGGGGCGTGAACACTGAAGCTTTCTTT. It specifies CASSGLMYGGVNTEAFF.

This clonotype was seen many times. The chain carries TRBV30 and TRBJ1-3; D is unresolved. The V gene's germline CDR1 is GTSNPN and CDR2 SVGIG (reference sequence). With 3 bases removed from V and 0 bases from J, the gap between germline ends came to 9 bases. The CDR3 has 14 amino acids. CDR3 bases: TGTGCCTGGAGACAACTACGCTCTGGAAACACCATATATTTT. It is translated as CAWRQLRSGNTIYF.

Notes on this clonotype: Since no conserved phenylalanine or tryptophan closes the CDR3, a read error is the likely cause. The chain employs TRBV9 and TRBJ1-1; no clear D. The CDR3 loop spans 12 amino acids. V was pared by 0 bases and J by 6 bases, with 6 bases between. CDR1 and CDR2 (germline): SGDLS, YYNGEE. The CDR3 here is CASSVGGPEAFL. CDR3 DNA: TGTGCCAGCAGCGTAGGAGGGCCTGAAGCTTTCTTG.

This clonotype was observed at least ten times. DNA for the CDR3: TGTGCCAGCAGCGCGGGGGGGCAAGAGACCCAGTACTTC. It codes for CASSAGGQETQYF. The chain is built from TRBV28 and TRBJ2-5; TRBD2 matches at 9 bases. V trimming: 6 bases; J trimming: 2 bases; junction bases outside the gene matches: 1. This CDR3 comprises 13 residues. Germline loops: CDR1 MDHEN, CDR2 SYDVKM.

In the case of this clonotype: It may be a read error: a sequence one base away is much more abundant. The chain joins TRBV9 to TRBJ2-7, with TRBD2 matching 8 bases. There are 15 residues in the CDR3. Germline CDR1 and CDR2: SGDLS and YYNGEE. The CDR3 is CASSVGGLASYEQCF. In DNA, the CDR3 is TGTGCCAGCAGCGTAGGCGGACTAGCATCCTACGAGCAGTGCTTC.

This clonotype was seen repeatedly, ten times or more. The genes are TRBV2 and TRBJ1-2, with a weak D call TRBD1 (5 bases). Germline V gene data show CDR1 as SNHLY and CDR2 as FYNNEI. CDR3 length: 14 residues. V lost 4 bases to trimming and J lost 2 bases, with 11 bases between them. This CDR3 is CASSVERGNYGYTF. The CDR3 nucleotides read TGTGCCAGCAGTGTAGAAAGGGGAAACTATGGCTACACCTTC. Based on the CDR3 plus reference TRBV2 and TRBJ1-2, the full variable domain is EPEVTQTPSHQVTQMGQEVILRCVPISNHLYFYWYRQILGQKVEFLVSFYNNEISEKSEIFDDQFSVERPDGSNFTLKIRSTKLEDSAMYFCASSVERGNYGYTFGSGTRLTVV.

This clonotype occurred many times. The V and J genes are TRBV11-2 and TRBJ2-3; 9 bases are a match to TRBD2. The CDR3 covers 17 residues. Germline V CDR1 and CDR2: SGHAT, FQNNGV. The trim removed 8 bases at V and 0 bases at J, leaving 12 bases unmatched. The DNA of the CDR3 is TGTGCCAGCCCCCCGGAGCGGGGGGCATCTAGCACAGATACGCAGTATTTT. Its translation: CASPPERGASSTDTQYF.

This sequence joins TRBV9 and TRBJ2-7; possibly TRBD1 for D (6 bases). V was clipped by 0 bases and J by 1 base, with 8 bases between them. Germline lookup yields CDR1 SGDLS and CDR2 YYNGEE. The CDR3 consists of 14 residues. Here the CDR3 reads CASSVGGQSYEQYF. In DNA, the CDR3 is TGTGCCAGCAGCGTAGGGGGACAATCCTACGAGCAGTACTTC.